Listed here is a single T cell receptor (beta chain). What it binds is not known. The source of the sample is a study of T cell repertoires in ileal Crohn's disease. Across the study: All patients had surgery for stricturing (61%) or penetrating (about 40%) disease. Overall study results and limits: Active smokers at surgery had more clonal expansions than non-smokers.

The method was immunoSEQ multiplex PCR; TCRdb's version includes in-frame clones alone and lacks a portion of them. This sample carries over 5,000 clones, around four fifths of them seen once, and the ten largest clones take 11% to 15%. Germline assignment: CDR1 MNHEY and CDR2 SVGAGI. V gave up 4 bases and J gave up 0 bases, with 12 bases separating them. CDR3 size: 15 residues. The TCR was taken from an adult with Crohn's disease. Sequencing used ileal tissue. This chain connects TRBV6-5 to TRBJ1-1; D is unresolved. CDR3 nucleotides: TGTGCCAGCAGTTCACTCATGGGCGTGAACACTGAAGCTTTCTTT. Translating gives CASSSLMGVNTEAFF.